This T cell receptor beta chain was recorded in a study of CD8 T cells in ankylosing spondylitis. With V trimmed by 6 bases and J by 3 bases, 4 bases remained unmatched. This CDR3 comprises 14 residues. Germline V gives CDR1 WSHSY, CDR2 SAAADI. General observations from the study: Ankylosing spondylitis blood appeared to be characterized by a TCR beta motif of eight highly homologous variants. Past research had described some motif variants in reactive arthritis synovial fluid and blood. According to the report, clones linked to the disease were significantly enriched in matched synovial fluid samples taken from ankylosing spondylitis patients.

In this sample, this clonotype turned up many times. Its antigen is undetermined. Using quantitative 5'-RACE with molecular barcodes, the authors made TCR beta libraries. MiXCR, run by TCRdb on the 5' RACE reads, gives a single entry per CDR3 protein. The sample lists 500,000 to 650,000 distinct CDR3 sequences, roughly 5.2% occurring once. Sequencing used blood, either unsorted or a sorted T cell fraction (not recorded which). This sequence joins TRBV10-2 and TRBJ2-3; 9 positions agree with TRBD2. This sequence originates from a male donor with ankylosing spondylitis. This chain's CDR3 is CASRPGLATDTQYF. For the CDR3, the DNA is TGCGCCAGCAGACCGGGACTAGCAACAGATACGCAGTATTTT.